What follows are 18 T cell receptor beta chains derived from one specimen sequenced in a study of blood T cell repertoires in COVID-19. Some clones are missing from TCRdb's copy, which holds only in-frame ones; the method was immunoSEQ multiplex PCR. The sample consists of roughly 200,000 clones, over 80% of them appearing once. Specimen: peripheral blood. These receptors were taken from a woman aged 40 to 55 with COVID-19, enrolled during active disease.

V gene TRBV6-6 combines with J gene TRBJ2-2, with a tentative D call TRBD2 (5 bases). Germline CDR1 and CDR2: MNHNY and SVGAGI (reference sequence). This CDR3 contains 16 residues. Trimming left V 0 bases short and J 2 bases short, with 10 bases between. The CDR3 DNA sequence: TGTGCCAGCAGTTACTCGGTGGACTTTAACACCGGGGAGCTGTTTTTT. It codes for CASSYSVDFNTGELFF.

V usage is TRBV5-6 and J usage is TRBJ1-2; D not certain. The CDR3 runs 11 residues. CDR1 and CDR2 (germline): SGHDT, YYEEEE. V lost 2 bases and J 4 bases, leaving 3 bases between the germline ends. The CDR3 sequence: CASSFSYGYTF. CDR3 in DNA: TGTGCCAGCAGCTTCTCCTATGGCTACACCTTC.

The V and J genes are TRBV13 and TRBJ2-3, with 8 bases matching TRBD2. Germline V gives CDR1 PRHDT, CDR2 FYEKMQ (reference sequence). V lost 0 bases, J lost 1 base, and 0 bases stayed unmatched. This CDR3 region has 15 residues. For the CDR3, the DNA is TGTGCCAGCAGCTTAGGACTAGCGGGCACAGATACGCAGTATTTT. This codes for CASSLGLAGTDTQYF.

The chain couples TRBV28 to TRBJ2-1, with D possibly matching TRBD2 (6 bases). CDR1 and CDR2 (germline): MDHEN, SYDVKM. The CDR3 is 17 amino acids. Between the trimmed V and J ends, which lost 6 bases and 5 bases, there was a span of 23 bases. CDR3 nucleotides: TGTGCCAGCAGCTCTGGGACTTTCGGTAATGAGGACAATGAGCAGTTCTTC. This gives the protein CASSSGTFGNEDNEQFF.

The J gene is TRBJ1-5, the V gene TRBV23-1; D perhaps matches TRBD1 (5 bases). TRBV23-1 falls under the ORF class, with uncertain function. This CDR3 region has 16 residues. V lost 0 bases and J lost 2, with 11 bases in between. This CDR3 reads CASSQSRGTRNQPQHF. The CDR3 nucleotides read TGCGCCAGCAGTCAATCGCGGGGGACCCGCAATCAGCCCCAGCATTTT.

The CDR3 reads CASSPGHHSVKSSYNEQFF. CDR3 nucleotide sequence: TGCGCCAGCAGCCCGGGTCACCACTCCGTCAAGAGCTCCTACAATGAGCAGTTCTTC. This chain uses TRBV23-1 with TRBJ2-1; D gene ambiguous. TRBV23-1 counts as an open reading frame of uncertain function. The CDR3 extends over 19 amino acids. V lost 6 bases and J lost 0, with 24 bases in between.

The chain uses TRBV7-2 and TRBJ1-2; D is possibly TRBD1 (5 bases). Trimming removed 4 bases at V and 0 bases at J, with 9 bases between. There are 14 residues in the CDR3. Germline values: CDR1 SGHTA, CDR2 FQGNSA. CDR3 sequence (DNA): TGTGCCAGCAGCTCTTCACAGGCTAACTATGGCTACACCTTC. Encoded protein: CASSSSQANYGYTF.

The chain has TRBV12-2 and TRBJ1-3. TRBV12-2 is tagged as a pseudogene. The CDR3 sequence is 15 residues long. CDR3 loop: CASRFERRSGNTIYF. CDR3 in DNA: TGTGCAAGTCGCTTTGAGCGTCGCTCTGGAAACACCATATATTTT.

The genes are TRBV13 and TRBJ2-2; tentative D call: TRBD1 (5 bases). CDR3 length: 13 amino acids. V shed 5 bases and J shed 8 bases, with 12 bases lying between them. The germline CDR1 and CDR2 sequences are PRHDT and FYEKMQ (reference sequence). The CDR3 DNA sequence: TGTGCCAGCAGCCAACAGGATCGGGGGGAGCTGTTTTTT. As protein: CASSQQDRGELFF.

The chain couples TRBV6-4 to TRBJ2-5, with D perhaps TRBD1 (5 bases). Trimming removed 7 bases from V and 0 bases from J, with 12 bases in between. Looked up from germline, CDR1 is MRHNA and CDR2 is SNTAGT. The CDR3 spans 14 residues. The CDR3 reads CASIQVCDQETQYF. The DNA of the CDR3 is TGTGCCAGCATACAGGTCTGTGACCAAGAGACCCAGTACTTC.

This clone was seen only once. The V gene is TRBV14, the J gene TRBJ2-7; D might be TRBD2 (7 bases). The V and J ends lost 3 bases and 5 bases respectively, with 23 bases between them. The CDR3 length is 17 residues. Germline loops: CDR1 SGHDN, CDR2 FVKESK. The CDR3 region has the DNA TGTGCCAGCAGCCAGATCCCTTTTGGGGGGGCGCCCAACGAGCAGTACTTC. Amino acid sequence: CASSQIPFGGAPNEQYF.

This chain joins TRBV9 and TRBJ2-1; 7 bases are a match to TRBD2. This CDR3 is 14 amino acids long. V trimming: 7 bases; J trimming: 8 bases; junction bases outside the gene matches: 12. CDR1 and CDR2 from the germline V gene are SGDLS and YYNGEE. As DNA, the CDR3 is TGTGCCAGCGCTCGTGGCGGGAGATTCGATGAGCAGTTCTTC. It specifies CASARGGRFDEQFF.

The gene calls are TRBV19 and TRBJ1-1, with 8 bases lining up with TRBD1. J was trimmed by 1 base and V by 6 bases; bases with no gene match: 4. The V gene's germline CDR1 is LNHDA and CDR2 SQIVND (reference sequence). The CDR3 runs to 14 residues. CDR3: CASRRGTGNTEAFF. The CDR3 coding sequence is TGTGCCAGTAGGAGGGGGACAGGGAACACTGAAGCTTTCTTT. Full variable domain (outside the CDR3, taken from reference TRBV19 and TRBJ1-1): DGGITQSPKYLFRKEGQNVTLSCEQNLNHDAMYWYRQDPGQGLRLIYYSQIVNDFQKGDIAEGYSVSREKKESFPLTVTSAQKNPTAFYLCASRRGTGNTEAFFGQGTRLTVV.

This clone has only one observation. This sequence joins TRBV6-1 and TRBJ2-7; 9 bases map to TRBD2. There are 16 residues in the CDR3. Germline CDR1 is MNHNS and CDR2 is SASEGT. J lost 1 base, V lost 4 bases, and 8 bases had no gene match. CDR3: CASSAGRGGFSYEQYF. DNA for the CDR3: TGTGCCAGCAGTGCCGGGCGGGGGGGATTTTCCTACGAGCAGTACTTC.

The chain combines TRBV6-4 with TRBJ1-2, with 9 bases identical to TRBD1. The CDR3 runs 13 residues. From germline, CDR1 is MRHNA and CDR2 SNTAGT. The junction had 8 bases not matched to a gene; V was cut back by 8 bases and J by 7 bases. CDR3 amino acids: CASGQGFAGGYTF. CDR3 DNA sequence: TGTGCCAGCGGACAGGGGTTCGCCGGTGGCTACACCTTC.

The chain uses TRBV10-3 and TRBJ2-1; the match to TRBD2 covers 8 bases. The CDR3 is 18 residues long. V dropped 5 bases and J dropped 0; count of bases not matched to a gene: 12. CDR1 ENHRY and CDR2 SYGVKD come from the germline V gene. CDR3 sequence reads: CAISSGGHDSSSYNEQFF. For the CDR3, the DNA is TGTGCCATCAGTAGCGGGGGCCATGATTCGAGCTCCTACAATGAGCAGTTCTTC.

V gene TRBV7-6 combines with J gene TRBJ2-7, with 15 bases matching TRBD2. Losses at the gene ends were 3 bases for V and 0 bases for J; bases not matched to a gene: 3. This CDR3 spans 17 amino acids. Germline V gene lookup returns CDR1 SGHVS and CDR2 FNYEAQ. The CDR3 here is CASSFGTSGGSSYEQYF. The CDR3 DNA reads TGTGCCAGCAGCTTCGGGACTAGCGGGGGGTCCTCCTACGAGCAGTACTTC.

The chain carries TRBV28 and TRBJ2-2, with D perhaps matching TRBD2 (5 bases). The CDR3 loop spans 14 amino acids. V was shortened by 7 bases and J by 0 bases, with 9 bases between the two germline ends. Germline lookup yields CDR1 MDHEN and CDR2 SYDVKM. CDR3 sequence reads: CASKTGTNTGELFF. DNA for the CDR3: TGTGCCAGCAAGACGGGAACGAACACCGGGGAGCTGTTTTTT.